One sample yielded the 30 T cell receptor beta chains listed below, sequenced in a study of CD8 T cells in Susac syndrome. With random hexamers, 0.5 to 1 ug RNA was reverse transcribed. TCRdb reanalysed the immunoSEQ multiplex PCR reads using MiXCR and keeps one entry per CDR3 protein. The sample lists roughly 300,000 distinct CDR3 sequences; more than 75% were seen once. Material for sequencing was CD8+ T cells from PBMCs. The receptors originated from a human donor with multiple sclerosis.

V and J are TRBV6-6 and TRBJ1-4; D is unresolved. Germline V lookup: CDR1 MNHNY, CDR2 SVGAGI (reference sequence). V lost 8 bases to trimming and J lost 8 bases, with 18 bases between them. This CDR3 comprises 14 residues. CDR3 DNA sequence: TGTGCCAGCGGAAAAAGGGCGGTCGACGAAAAACTGTTTTTT. Residues: CASGKRAVDEKLFF.

The genes are TRBV5-4 and TRBJ2-7; 9 bases line up with TRBD2. This CDR3 has 13 amino acids. With V trimmed by 5 bases and J by 6 bases, 6 bases remained unmatched. CDR1 SGHNT and CDR2 YYREEE come from the germline V gene (reference sequence). Here the CDR3 DNA reads TGTGCCAGCAGTTTTAGCGGGAGTCGCGAGCAGTACTTC. The encoded protein is CASSFSGSREQYF.

The genes are TRBV27 and TRBJ2-7; D might be TRBD1 (6 bases). The CDR3 spans 14 residues. Trimming shortened V by 2 bases and J by 3 bases, and 11 bases separated the two germline ends. Germline assignment: CDR1 MNHEY and CDR2 SMNVEV (reference sequence). CDR3 loop: CASSLTGSRYEQYF. The CDR3, as DNA: TGTGCCAGCAGTTTAACAGGGTCACGCTACGAGCAGTACTTC.

The chain combines TRBV27 with TRBJ2-7; D unclear. Germline V gene lookup returns CDR1 MNHEY and CDR2 SMNVEV (reference sequence). The ends were cut back, 5 bases at V and 4 bases at J, with 12 bases in the middle. There are 13 residues in the CDR3. CDR3 in DNA: TGTGCCAGCAGTCTGACCCCTAGGTACGAGCAGTACTTC. It codes for CASSLTPRYEQYF.

The chain employs TRBV14 and TRBJ2-7; D gene unclear. V was clipped by 1 base and J by 0 bases, with 10 bases between them. This CDR3 has 15 amino acids. The V gene's germline CDR1 is SGHDN and CDR2 FVKESK. CDR3 in DNA: TGTGCCAGCAGCCAAGGGACCAAACGCTCCTACGAGCAGTACTTC. It encodes CASSQGTKRSYEQYF.

The gene calls are TRBV13 and TRBJ2-3; the D gene could be TRBD1 or TRBD2 (5 bases each). The CDR3 sequence is 14 residues long. Germline V lookup: CDR1 PRHDT, CDR2 FYEKMQ (reference sequence). Trimming removed 5 bases from V and 6 bases from J, with 15 bases in between. In DNA form, the CDR3 reads TGTGCCAGCAGCCTCGGGACCCCCCGGGATACGCAGTATTTT. This encodes CASSLGTPRDTQYF.

The chain combines TRBV28 with TRBJ2-7; TRBD2 might be the D (6 bases). Germline V CDR1 and CDR2: MDHEN, SYDVKM. The CDR3 has 17 residues. Trimming removed 6 bases from V and 3 bases from J, with 24 bases in between. This chain's CDR3 is CASSPSGPGLSHYEQYF. The CDR3 bases are TGTGCCAGCAGCCCTTCAGGTCCGGGACTCAGTCACTACGAGCAGTACTTC.

V usage is TRBV27 and J usage is TRBJ2-3; D ambiguous. The CDR3 runs to 14 residues. With 3 bases removed from V and 2 bases from J, the gap between germline ends came to 9 bases. Per the germline V gene, CDR1 is MNHEY and CDR2 is SMNVEV (reference sequence). The CDR3 reads CASSLTELTDTQYF. The DNA for the CDR3 is TGTGCCAGCAGTTTGACGGAACTCACAGATACGCAGTATTTT.

The sample holds a few counts of this clonotype. The chain has TRBV6-6 and TRBJ2-7, with 11 bases fitting TRBD2. Germline CDR1 is MNHNY and CDR2 is SVGAGI (reference sequence). J lost 1 base, V lost 6 bases, and 5 bases had no gene match. There are 15 residues in the CDR3. The CDR3 nucleotides read TGTGCCAGCAGGGAGGGGACTAGCGGTTCCTACGAGCAGTACTTC. Protein product: CASREGTSGSYEQYF.

The chain links TRBV5-1 to TRBJ2-3, with a weak D call TRBD2 (6 bases). Trimming shortened V by 6 bases and J by 5 bases, and 34 bases separated the two germline ends. Per germline, CDR1 SGHRS and CDR2 YFSETQ. The CDR3 has 20 residues. The DNA of the CDR3 is TGCGCCAGCAACTATGCCCTTGCCACCAACGGAGGGAGCTCGGGAGATACGCAGTATTTT. It yields the protein CASNYALATNGGSSGDTQYF.

The gene calls are TRBV7-9 and TRBJ2-1; D unclear. V lost 4 bases to trimming and J lost 3 bases, with 10 bases between them. The CDR3 contains 14 residues. CDR1 SEHNR and CDR2 FQNEAQ come from the germline V gene (reference sequence). CDR3 in DNA: TGTGCCAGCAGCTCCCCGGTCTTCTACAATGAGCAGTTCTTC. Its protein is CASSSPVFYNEQFF.

The chain links TRBV9 to TRBJ1-2; a weak D match, TRBD1 (5 bases). V shed 6 bases and J shed 0 bases, with 12 bases lying between them. The germline V gene encodes CDR1 SGDLS and CDR2 YYNGEE. The CDR3 has 14 amino acids. The CDR3 sequence: CASKGLATNYGYTF. DNA of the CDR3: TGTGCCAGCAAGGGACTAGCGACTAACTATGGCTACACCTTC.

This clonotype has just a few counts. The junction departs from germline at one end; a sequencing error may be responsible. The chain is built from TRBV4-1 and TRBJ2-7; D not certain. The CDR3 has 15 amino acids. Germline CDR1 and CDR2: MGHRA and YSYEKL. DNA of the CDR3: TGCGCTAGCAGCCAACTTAATCTAGGCTCCTACGAGCAGTACTTC. It is translated as CASSQLNLGSYEQYF.

The V and J genes are TRBV29-1 and TRBJ2-1; D perhaps matches TRBD2 (5 bases). Trimming cost V 0 bases and J 10 bases, with 13 bases left between them. The germline gives CDR1 SQVTM, CDR2 ANQGSEA. The CDR3 has 13 residues. The CDR3 loop reads CSVEDWWTGEQFF. In DNA form, the CDR3 reads TGCAGCGTTGAAGATTGGTGGACGGGAGAGCAGTTCTTC.

This clonotype was observed once. V gene TRBV10-1 combines with J gene TRBJ1-5, with no clear D. This CDR3 spans 12 amino acids. Between the trimmed V and J ends, which lost 3 bases and 4 bases, there was a span of 4 bases. CDR1 is WNHNN and CDR2 is SYGVQD in the germline V gene (reference sequence). CDR3 residues: CASSDWNQPQHF. The DNA for the CDR3 is TGCGCCAGCAGTGACTGGAATCAGCCCCAGCATTTT.

The chain carries TRBV28 and TRBJ1-1; unclear D gene. The ends were cut back, 3 bases at V and 5 bases at J, with 7 bases in the middle. CDR3 length: 12 residues. CDR1 MDHEN and CDR2 SYDVKM come from the germline V gene. The CDR3 nucleotides read TGTGCCAGCAGTTTTGCCCGTACTGAAGCTTTCTTT. Protein sequence: CASSFARTEAFF.

V gene TRBV30 combines with J gene TRBJ2-7; TRBD1 or TRBD2 may be the D gene (5 bases each). Per the germline V gene, CDR1 is GTSNPN and CDR2 is SVGIG (reference sequence). This CDR3 is 15 amino acids long. CDR3 loop: CAGGSALRGVYEQYF. CDR3 in DNA: TGTGCTGGTGGAAGCGCCCTCCGAGGGGTATACGAGCAGTACTTC.

The chain has TRBV27 and TRBJ2-1; D unresolved. Germline values: CDR1 MNHEY, CDR2 SMNVEV (reference sequence). This CDR3 spans 13 amino acids. V lost 6 bases, J lost 9 bases, and 15 bases lay in between. The CDR3 loop is CASSPHELGEQFF. CDR3 sequence (DNA): TGTGCCAGCAGCCCACATGAGCTTGGTGAGCAGTTCTTC.

V is TRBV27 and J is TRBJ1-1, with TRBD1 as a possible D gene (5 bases). Germline loops: CDR1 MNHEY, CDR2 SMNVEV (reference sequence). V was cut by 0 bases and J by 2 bases, with 10 bases left in between. This CDR3 is built from 15 residues. This CDR3 reads CASSLSLTGNTEAFF. CDR3 nucleotides: TGTGCCAGCAGTTTATCCCTCACAGGAAACACTGAAGCTTTCTTT.

The gene calls are TRBV28 and TRBJ1-5; tentative D call: TRBD1 (6 bases). The germline V and J ends were trimmed by 8 bases and 3 bases, with 14 bases remaining between them. This CDR3 is 14 amino acids long. Germline V gene data show CDR1 as MDHEN and CDR2 as SYDVKM. In DNA form, the CDR3 reads TGTGCCAGCCGGGAGGACAGCAACAATCAGCCCCAGCATTTT. Protein product: CASREDSNNQPQHF.

This chain uses TRBV19 with TRBJ2-1; D is unclear. Germline V gene sequence: CDR1 LNHDA, CDR2 SQIVND (reference sequence). The V end lost 3 bases, the J end lost 7 bases, and 10 bases lay between the germline ends. This CDR3 has 13 amino acids. The CDR3 reads CASSMAPWNEQFF. In DNA form, the CDR3 reads TGTGCCAGTAGTATGGCCCCCTGGAATGAGCAGTTCTTC. The complete variable domain, with remaining parts taken from reference TRBV19 and TRBJ2-1, reads DGGITQSPKYLFRKEGQNVTLSCEQNLNHDAMYWYRQDPGQGLRLIYYSQIVNDFQKGDIAEGYSVSREKKESFPLTVTSAQKNPTAFYLCASSMAPWNEQFFGPGTRLTVL.

Only a few counts were recorded for this clonotype. This sequence joins TRBV4-1 and TRBJ2-7; D not resolved. V was pared by 0 bases and J by 4 bases, with 13 bases between. Germline CDR1 MGHRA, CDR2 YSYEKL. The CDR3 totals 15 residues. The chain's CDR3 is CASSQDWGSSYEQYF. CDR3 nucleotide sequence: TGCGCCAGCAGCCAAGATTGGGGTAGCTCTTACGAGCAGTACTTC.

This rearrangement joins TRBV5-5 to TRBJ1-5; 7 positions agree with TRBD1. The CDR3 has 15 residues. The J segment lost 3 bases and the V segment lost 9 bases, leaving 12 bases of the junction unmatched. In germline, CDR1 is SGHKS, CDR2 YYEKEE (reference sequence). CDR3: CANSADRAYNQPQHF. In DNA form, the CDR3 reads TGTGCCAACAGTGCCGACAGGGCTTACAATCAGCCCCAGCATTTT.

The V call is TRBV28, the J call TRBJ2-7; the D is unclear. Germline V gene data show CDR1 as MDHEN and CDR2 as SYDVKM. With 5 bases removed from V and 3 bases from J, the gap between germline ends came to 14 bases. The CDR3 covers 14 residues. The CDR3 DNA is TGTGCCAGCAGTATGCCATCGTGGGGCTACGAGCAGTACTTC. This gives the protein CASSMPSWGYEQYF.

The sample holds a few counts of this clonotype. The chain is built from TRBV29-1 and TRBJ2-2, with D unresolved. V was clipped by 3 bases and J by 5 bases, with 10 bases between them. There are 13 residues in the CDR3. Germline loops: CDR1 SQVTM, CDR2 ANQGSEA. CDR3 nucleotides: TGCAGCGTTGAGGGTGGTCGGACCGGGGAGCTGTTTTTT. It is translated as CSVEGGRTGELFF.

V usage is TRBV6-1 and J usage is TRBJ2-4, with 7 bases aligning to TRBD1. The CDR3 is 14 amino acids. Germline values: CDR1 MNHNS, CDR2 SASEGT. V was pared by 7 bases and J by 3 bases, with 6 bases of the junction left unmatched. CDR3 region: CASTLGQNKNIQYF. The CDR3 DNA is TGTGCCAGCACCTTGGGACAGAACAAAAACATTCAGTACTTC.

The chain recombines TRBV5-1 with TRBJ2-5, with D possibly being TRBD1 or TRBD2 (5 bases each). The V and J ends lost 4 bases and 5 bases respectively, with 21 bases between them. Germline lookup yields CDR1 SGHRS and CDR2 YFSETQ. This CDR3 comprises 16 residues. The CDR3 protein is CASSPIDRDLEETQYF. CDR3 nucleotides: TGCGCCAGCAGCCCAATCGATAGGGACCTTGAGGAGACCCAGTACTTC.

The J gene is TRBJ1-6, the V gene TRBV20-1; TRBD1 aligns across 8 bases. The CDR3 loop spans 16 amino acids. V shed 3 bases and J 14 bases; nucleotides not matched to a gene: 18. The germline CDR1 and CDR2 sequences are DFQATT and SNEGSKA (reference sequence). This CDR3 is CSASRQGMGFGQALHF. CDR3 DNA: TGCAGTGCTAGCCGACAGGGGATGGGATTCGGTCAGGCCCTCCACTTT.

This chain joins TRBV9 and TRBJ1-5; D gene uncertain. The V end was cut by 6 bases, the J end by 3 bases, with 10 bases between. The CDR3 consists of 13 residues. Germline V gene sequence: CDR1 SGDLS, CDR2 YYNGEE. The CDR3 loop reads CASNEGINQPQHF. The CDR3 DNA sequence: TGTGCCAGCAACGAGGGAATCAATCAGCCCCAGCATTTT.

The chain couples TRBV7-9 to TRBJ2-2; TRBD1 matches at 7 bases. The trim removed 7 bases at V and 7 bases at J, leaving 12 bases unmatched. Germline CDR1 is SEHNR and CDR2 is FQNEAQ (reference sequence). This CDR3 has 15 amino acids. The CDR3 loop reads CASTAGGLSGGELFF. In DNA form, the CDR3 reads TGTGCCAGCACGGCAGGGGGTTTGTCGGGCGGGGAGCTGTTTTTT.